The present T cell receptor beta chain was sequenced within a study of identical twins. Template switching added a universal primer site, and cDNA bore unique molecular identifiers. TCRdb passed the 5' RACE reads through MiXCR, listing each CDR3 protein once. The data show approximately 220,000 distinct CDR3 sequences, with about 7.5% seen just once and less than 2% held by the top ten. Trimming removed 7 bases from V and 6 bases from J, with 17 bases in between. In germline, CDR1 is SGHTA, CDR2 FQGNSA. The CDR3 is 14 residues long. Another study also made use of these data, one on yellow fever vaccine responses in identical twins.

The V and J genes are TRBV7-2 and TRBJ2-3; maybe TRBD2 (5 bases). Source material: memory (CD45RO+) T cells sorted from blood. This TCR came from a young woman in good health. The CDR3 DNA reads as TGTGCCAGCACCCCCGTTACGGGGTGGGATACGCAGTATTTT. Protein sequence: CASTPVTGWDTQYF.